Each of the 26 T cell receptor beta chains below was sequenced from the same sample in a study of response to subunit inactivated influenza vaccine. From the RT-PCR reads, TCRdb called clonotypes with MiXCR, one entry per CDR3 protein. This sample has around 170,000 distinct CDR3 sequences, with 9.5% to 12% found just once. The sample in question was CD8+ T cells sorted from PBMCs, obtained about 23 months after vaccination. These receptors were taken from a man aged 50 to 75 who received an inactivated influenza vaccine.

With respect to this clonotype: Germline and junction disagree at one end, which may indicate a read error. The chain uses TRBV7-8 and TRBJ2-1, with TRBD2 identical over 10 bases. Germline-derived CDR1 and CDR2 are SGHVS and FQNEAQ. The length of the CDR3 is 15 residues. DNA for the CDR3: TGTGCCGGCAGCTTTAGCGGGAGGTCCTACAATGAGCAGTTCTTC. It encodes CAGSFSGRSYNEQFF.

At least ten counts were recorded for this clonotype. The chain employs TRBV3-1 and TRBJ2-1; TRBD2 agrees at 11 bases. Looked up from germline, CDR1 is LGHDT and CDR2 is YNNKEL (reference sequence). There are 15 residues in the CDR3. V shed 4 bases, J shed 7 bases, and the junction held 6 bases outside the gene matches. Here the CDR3 DNA reads TGTGCCAGCAGCCTAACTAGCGGGAGAGTAAATGAGCAGTTCTTC. Translated, it gives CASSLTSGRVNEQFF.

This clonotype occurred a few times. The chain has TRBV14 and TRBJ1-3; no firm D call. CDR1 is SGHDN and CDR2 is FVKESK in the germline V gene. The CDR3 spans 15 residues. The V end was cut by 0 bases, the J end by 1 base, with 7 bases between. Written as DNA, the CDR3 is TGTGCCAGCAGCCAAGATTCGACATCTGGAAACACCATATATTTT. It codes for CASSQDSTSGNTIYF.

This chain connects TRBV7-9 to TRBJ2-1, with TRBD2 as a possible D gene (5 bases). Germline V CDR1 and CDR2: SEHNR, FQNEAQ (reference sequence). V was pared by 5 bases and J by 9 bases, with 11 bases between. The CDR3 is made up of 12 amino acids. The CDR3 DNA is TGTGCCAGCAGCCAACTTCGGGGTGAGCAGTTCTTC. Amino acid sequence: CASSQLRGEQFF.

This chain uses TRBV10-3 with TRBJ2-5; 8 nucleotides agree with TRBD2. This CDR3 region has 16 residues. Germline values: CDR1 ENHRY, CDR2 SYGVKD. Losses at the gene ends were 3 bases for V and 5 bases for J; bases not matched to a gene: 11. CDR3 region: CAISDPVAGWEETQYF. CDR3 sequence (DNA): TGTGCCATCAGTGATCCTGTAGCGGGATGGGAGGAGACCCAGTACTTC.

V gene TRBV15 combines with J gene TRBJ2-5; 7 bases are shared with TRBD1. The CDR3 length is 15 residues. The V gene end was trimmed by 0 bases and the J gene end by 3 bases; junction bases not matched to a gene: 4. Germline V gene data show CDR1 as LNHNV and CDR2 as YYDKDF (reference sequence). CDR3 DNA sequence: TGTGCCACCAGCAGAGAACGACAGGGTAAAGAGACCCAGTACTTC. This codes for CATSRERQGKETQYF.

This clonotype was detected many times. The rearrangement uses TRBV4-1 and TRBJ2-3; D unresolved. This CDR3 spans 16 amino acids. Germline lookup yields CDR1 MGHRA and CDR2 YSYEKL. V was clipped by 1 base and J by 1 base, with 12 bases between them. The CDR3, as DNA: TGCGCCAGCAGCCAAGGTAACGGGTGGGGCACAGATACGCAGTATTTT. Its protein is CASSQGNGWGTDTQYF.

J is TRBJ2-3 and V is TRBV5-1, with a tentative D call TRBD2 (5 bases). Per the germline V gene, CDR1 is SGHRS and CDR2 is YFSETQ. V lost 4 bases and J 2 bases, leaving 23 bases between the germline ends. The CDR3 sequence is 18 residues long. The CDR3 loop is CASSQRAGGLSYTDTQYF. In DNA, the CDR3 is TGCGCCAGCAGCCAGAGGGCCGGAGGCTTATCCTACACAGATACGCAGTATTTT. Complete variable domain (other parts from reference TRBV5-1 and TRBJ2-3): KAGVTQTPRYLIKTRGQQVTLSCSPISGHRSVSWYQQTPGQGLQFLFEYFSETQRNKGNFPGRFSGRQFSNSRSEMNVSTLELGDSALYLCASSQRAGGLSYTDTQYFGPGTRLTVL.

The J gene is TRBJ2-1, the V gene TRBV6-1; D may be TRBD2 (5 bases). V lost 6 bases and J lost 2, with 14 bases in between. The CDR3 extends over 15 amino acids. The germline V gene encodes CDR1 MNHNS and CDR2 SASEGT. CDR3 nucleotide sequence: TGTGCCAGCAGATTGGGGAGCGGACCCTACAATGAGCAGTTCTTC. It is translated as CASRLGSGPYNEQFF.

This clonotype has at least ten counts. This sequence joins TRBV9 and TRBJ2-2; 8 bases are a match to TRBD1. Germline loops: CDR1 SGDLS, CDR2 YYNGEE. The CDR3 loop spans 16 amino acids. J lost 5 bases, V lost 0 bases, and 6 bases had no gene match. The CDR3 DNA reads as TGTGCCAGCAGCGTAGTCGGCTACAGGGGGACCGGGGAGCTGTTTTTT. Translation gives CASSVVGYRGTGELFF.

This clonotype was observed a few times. CDR3 loop: CASSLPGLALNEQFF. The CDR3 DNA reads TGTGCCAGCAGCCTACCGGGACTAGCGCTTAATGAGCAGTTCTTC. The J gene is TRBJ2-1, the V gene TRBV7-9, with 10 bases that match TRBD2. CDR3 length equals 15 residues. Germline V gene sequence: CDR1 SEHNR, CDR2 FQNEAQ (reference sequence). V shed 5 bases, J shed 7 bases, and the junction held 8 bases outside the gene matches.

This sequence joins TRBV20-1 and TRBJ2-7; D remains ambiguous. This CDR3 comprises 14 residues. Deletions cut 0 bases from V and 6 bases from J, with 15 bases between. Germline V lookup: CDR1 DFQATT, CDR2 SNEGSKA (reference sequence). The CDR3 DNA sequence: TGCAGTGCTAGAGATGACGGGCCTCAAGTCGAGCAGTACTTC. Translating it yields CSARDDGPQVEQYF.

The chain couples TRBV13 to TRBJ2-7; weak D call: TRBD1 (5 bases). Trimming removed 2 bases at V and 6 bases at J, with 11 bases between. Germline V gene lookup returns CDR1 PRHDT and CDR2 FYEKMQ (reference sequence). The CDR3 is 13 residues long. CDR3 DNA: TGTGCCAGCAGCTTATCGTGGGGCGCCGAGCAGTACTTC. It yields the protein CASSLSWGAEQYF.

This clonotype has more than one count but fewer than ten. CDR3 bases: TGTGCCAGCAGTTTATCGTCAGGGGCAAACACTGAAGCTTTCTTT. Translated, it gives CASSLSSGANTEAFF. The gene calls are TRBV27 and TRBJ1-1, with a tentative D call TRBD1 (6 bases). The CDR3 spans 15 residues. CDR1 is MNHEY, CDR2 SMNVEV, per germline (reference sequence). V lost 0 bases, J lost 2 bases, and 10 bases lay in between.

Only a few counts were recorded for this clonotype. J is TRBJ1-1 and V is TRBV9, with a tentative D call TRBD1 (6 bases). V lost 1 base, J lost 1 base, and 8 bases lay in between. The CDR3 runs to 14 residues. CDR1 and CDR2 from the germline V gene are SGDLS and YYNGEE. The CDR3 region is CASSVYRENTEAFF. CDR3 coding DNA: TGTGCCAGCAGCGTATACAGGGAGAACACTGAAGCTTTCTTT.

This chain joins TRBV28 and TRBJ2-7; D ambiguous. Trimming cost V 6 bases and J 6 bases, with 12 bases left between them. CDR1 and CDR2 (germline): MDHEN, SYDVKM. CDR3 length: 12 residues. Written as DNA, the CDR3 is TGTGCCAGCAGCCTCCAGTTCGGCGAGCAGTACTTC. Amino acids: CASSLQFGEQYF. Full variable domain (outside the CDR3, taken from reference TRBV28 and TRBJ2-7): DVKVTQSSRYLVKRTGEKVFLECVQDMDHENMFWYRQDPGLGLRLIYFSYDVKMKEKGDIPEGYSVSREKKERFSLILESASTNQTSMYLCASSLQFGEQYFGPGTRLTVT.

The chain couples TRBV7-9 to TRBJ2-5; unclear D gene. The CDR3 extends over 14 amino acids. Germline CDR1 SEHNR, CDR2 FQNEAQ (reference sequence). The germline V and J ends were trimmed by 5 bases and 5 bases, with 15 bases remaining between them. In DNA form, the CDR3 reads TGTGCCAGCAGCCGGCGGACCCCGCTGGAGACCCAGTACTTC. Translating it yields CASSRRTPLETQYF. Together with reference TRBV7-9 and TRBJ2-5, the CDR3 gives the full variable domain: DTGVSQNPRHKITKRGQNVTFRCDPISEHNRLYWYRQTLGQGPEFLTYFQNEAQLEKSRLLSDRFSAERPKGSFSTLEIQRTEQGDSAMYLCASSRRTPLETQYFGPGTRLLVL.

This clonotype has ten or more counts. The chain joins TRBV7-2 to TRBJ2-7; TRBD1 might be the D (6 bases). The CDR3 has 13 residues. Germline V gives CDR1 SGHTA, CDR2 FQGNSA. Trimming removed 5 bases at V and 2 bases at J, with 10 bases between. This chain's CDR3 is CASSGGRTYEQYF. As DNA, the CDR3 is TGTGCCAGCAGCGGGGGCAGAACCTACGAGCAGTACTTC.

The gene calls are TRBV20-1 and TRBJ2-2; 12 bases agree with TRBD2. CDR1 is DFQATT, CDR2 SNEGSKA, per germline (reference sequence). The CDR3 extends over 15 amino acids. Germline trimming cut 5 bases from V and 7 bases from J; bases unmatched to any gene: 8. DNA of the CDR3: TGCAGTGCTTTGACTAGCGGGGGTCTGGTCGGGGAGCTGTTTTTT. It encodes CSALTSGGLVGELFF.

This clonotype appeared many times. The chain is built from TRBV12-3 or TRBV12-4 and TRBJ2-3, with D perhaps TRBD1 (5 bases). The ends were cut back, 4 bases at V and 2 bases at J, with 16 bases in the middle. The CDR3 extends over 16 amino acids. The CDR3 DNA reads TGTGCCAGCAGTTCCAACCCTGGACACCTCACAGATACGCAGTATTTT. Its protein is CASSSNPGHLTDTQYF.

The gene calls are TRBV7-2 and TRBJ2-3; 13 positions match TRBD2. The germline CDR1 and CDR2 sequences are SGHTA and FQGNSA. V shed 4 bases and J 4 bases; nucleotides not matched to a gene: 2. This CDR3 comprises 15 residues. CDR3 DNA: TGTGCCAGCAGCTCTGGACTAGCGGGGGCAGATACGCAGTATTTT. Protein: CASSSGLAGADTQYF.

This clonotype came up once. The DNA for the CDR3 is TGTGCTACAGGGACAGGGGCGTACAATGAGCAGTTCTTC. It encodes CATGTGAYNEQFF. The chain links TRBV28 to TRBJ2-1; TRBD1 matches at 10 bases. This CDR3 region has 13 residues. The germline V gene encodes CDR1 MDHEN and CDR2 SYDVKM.

The chain carries TRBV4-2 and TRBJ1-2; D is ambiguous. V shed 1 base and J shed 5 bases, with 14 bases lying between them. Per the germline V gene, CDR1 is LGHNA and CDR2 is YNFKEQ. The CDR3 has 15 residues. The CDR3 nucleotides are TGTGCCAGCAGCCAAGGCCAAACGGCGCTATATGGCTACACCTTC. Encoded protein: CASSQGQTALYGYTF.

The CDR3 here is CATSRGRGGLDNEQFF. The CDR3 coding sequence is TGTGCCACCAGCAGGGGACGGGGGGGCTTGGACAATGAGCAGTTCTTC. This chain links TRBV15 with TRBJ2-1, with TRBD2 matching 8 bases. The CDR3 spans 16 residues. The germline V gene has CDR1 LNHNV and CDR2 YYDKDF (reference sequence). Trimming at V came to 3 bases and at J to 5 bases, leaving 9 bases not matched to a gene.

The gene calls are TRBV28 and TRBJ2-1; D is uncertain. The CDR3 totals 11 residues. Between the trimmed V and J ends, which lost 8 bases and 4 bases, there was a span of 6 bases. Germline assignment: CDR1 MDHEN and CDR2 SYDVKM. CDR3 nucleotide sequence: TGTGCCAGCGCGAATTACAATGAGCAGTTCTTC. Protein sequence: CASANYNEQFF.

This clonotype was picked up a small number of times. The gene calls are TRBV5-1 and TRBJ2-1; 10 bases line up with TRBD2. The J segment lost 7 bases and the V segment lost 0 bases, leaving 7 bases of the junction unmatched. Germline CDR1 SGHRS, CDR2 YFSETQ. This CDR3 is 16 amino acids long. The CDR3 region has the DNA TGCGCCAGCAGCTTGGTTATAGCGGGAGGTGGTAATGAGCAGTTCTTC. It specifies CASSLVIAGGGNEQFF.